A single sample gave rise to the 20 T cell receptor beta chains below, sequenced in a study of cytomegalovirus exposure and HLA in healthy donors. PCR employed 60 Vbeta and 13 Jbeta primers. Clones were sequenced by immunoSEQ multiplex PCR, and TCRdb holds only the in-frame ones, with some missing. The sample lists some 140,000 clones, approximately 79% occurring once. The source material was PBMCs. These receptors came from a man in his forties in good health and CMV-seropositive.

This chain uses TRBV7-7 with TRBJ2-2, with 11 bases that match TRBD2. The CDR3 spans 17 residues. J lost 1 base, V lost 3 bases, and 4 bases had no gene match. CDR1 is SSHAT, CDR2 FNYEAQ, per germline (reference sequence). CDR3 nucleotides: TGTGCCAGCAGCTTTCGGCTAGCGGGAGGGAACACCGGGGAGCTGTTTTTT. Encoded protein: CASSFRLAGGNTGELFF.

This chain uses TRBV5-1 with TRBJ2-3; 14 bases match TRBD2. The length of the CDR3 is 15 residues. Germline CDR1 reads SGHRS; CDR2 reads YFSETQ. Losses at the gene ends were 4 bases for V and 5 bases for J; bases not matched to a gene: 3. CDR3 DNA sequence: TGCGCCAGCAGCCCCGGACTAGCGGGAGGAGATACGCAGTATTTT. Residues: CASSPGLAGGDTQYF.

This chain connects TRBV11-2 to TRBJ1-3; D is perhaps TRBD1 (6 bases). Germline V CDR1 and CDR2: SGHAT, FQNNGV. V lost 1 base, J lost 9 bases, and 10 bases lay in between. The CDR3 covers 13 residues. The CDR3 loop is CASSLGQEITIYF. CDR3 sequence (DNA): TGTGCCAGCAGCTTAGGACAGGAGATCACCATATATTTT.

This chain links TRBV7-9 with TRBJ2-1; 9 positions agree with TRBD2. The V gene's germline CDR1 is SEHNR and CDR2 FQNEAQ (reference sequence). Trimming removed 3 bases from V and 8 bases from J; junction bases left unmatched: 8. The CDR3 runs to 15 residues. For the CDR3, the DNA is TGTGCCAGCAGCTTGGTAGCGGGAGTGTTCTATGAGCAGTTCTTC. It is translated as CASSLVAGVFYEQFF.

The chain couples TRBV19 to TRBJ1-2; TRBD1 might be the D (6 bases). The CDR3 sequence is 14 residues long. The V end was cut by 5 bases, the J end by 7 bases, with 17 bases between. Germline V CDR1 and CDR2: LNHDA, SQIVND (reference sequence). DNA of the CDR3: TGTGCCAGTAGTTCGATGGATGGCAGGGGTGGCTACACCTTC. Its translation: CASSSMDGRGGYTF.

This chain links TRBV19 with TRBJ2-1, with a weak D call TRBD2 (6 bases). Looked up from germline, CDR1 is LNHDA and CDR2 is SQIVND (reference sequence). V dropped 4 bases and J dropped 0 bases, with 16 bases sitting between them. The CDR3 is 17 residues long. CDR3 loop: CASSTTSGLRSYNEQFF. DNA for the CDR3: TGTGCCAGTAGTACAACCTCGGGACTCCGCTCCTACAATGAGCAGTTCTTC.

The CDR3 spells CASSFLGEGTEAFF. Written as DNA, the CDR3 is TGTGCCAGCAGCTTTCTAGGGGAGGGAACTGAAGCTTTCTTT. V and J are TRBV11-2 and TRBJ1-1; the D gene is possibly TRBD1 (5 bases). The CDR3 spans 14 residues. V dropped 3 bases and J dropped 5 bases, with 13 bases sitting between them. Germline-derived CDR1 and CDR2 are SGHAT and FQNNGV.

In DNA form, the CDR3 reads TGTGCCAGCAGCCCTTTACTAGCGGCCCCCGGGGAGCTGTTTTTT. Translating it yields CASSPLLAAPGELFF. The gene calls are TRBV7-2 and TRBJ2-2, with 8 bases fitting TRBD2. Trimming took 5 bases from V and 6 from J; bases not matched to a gene: 8. Germline V lookup: CDR1 SGHTA, CDR2 FQGNSA. This CDR3 spans 15 amino acids.

The chain joins TRBV21-1 to TRBJ2-2; whether TRBD2, the table's D call, matches the DNA was not checked. TRBV21-1 is a pseudogene segment. CDR3 length: 15 residues. CDR3 nucleotides: TGTGCCAGCAGCAAACAGTGGAGCGGGATTGGGGAGCTGTTTTTT. It specifies CASSKQWSGIGELFF.

The chain recombines TRBV14 with TRBJ2-7; TRBD2 might be the D (5 bases). Germline V lookup: CDR1 SGHDN, CDR2 FVKESK. The CDR3 has 13 residues. V was pared by 0 bases and J by 6 bases, with 9 bases between. For the CDR3, the DNA is TGTGCCAGCAGCCAAGATCGGGGTCTCGAGCAGTACTTC. Protein product: CASSQDRGLEQYF.

The chain employs TRBV6-1 and TRBJ1-1, with a possible D match to TRBD1 (6 bases). From germline, CDR1 is MNHNS and CDR2 SASEGT. This CDR3 is 14 amino acids long. Trimming removed 7 bases at V and 3 bases at J, with 15 bases between. CDR3 bases: TGTGCCAGCACTCCCGGTCAGGGGCACACTGAAGCTTTCTTT. Its translation is CASTPGQGHTEAFF.

This chain uses TRBV12-5 with TRBJ1-2; 10 positions match TRBD1. This CDR3 region has 15 residues. Germline V gene lookup returns CDR1 LGHNT and CDR2 FRNRAP. The J segment lost 4 bases and the V segment lost 4 bases, leaving 6 bases of the junction unmatched. Here the CDR3 DNA reads TGTGCTAGTGGTTCGGGACAGGGGATGATCTATGGCTACACCTTC. As protein: CASGSGQGMIYGYTF.

To note about this clone: One end of the junction varies from germline; a read error may be responsible. The chain links TRBV7-9 to TRBJ2-1; TRBD1 matches at 9 bases. Per the germline V gene, CDR1 is SEHNR and CDR2 is FQNEAQ (reference sequence). The CDR3 is 19 residues long. The CDR3 DNA reads as TGTTCCAGCAGCTCCGCCCAGTCGGGACAGGGCCCCCTTTACAATGAGCAGTTCTTC. It is translated as CSSSSAQSGQGPLYNEQFF.

The chain carries TRBV29-1 and TRBJ2-7, with TRBD1 matching 11 bases. Trimming at V came to 4 bases and at J to 3 bases, leaving 5 bases not matched to a gene. Germline V gives CDR1 SQVTM, CDR2 ANQGSEA. The CDR3 is 14 amino acids. The CDR3 nucleotides are TGCAGCGTTGTGTGGACAGGGGGCAACTACGAGCAGTACTTC. Its translation is CSVVWTGGNYEQYF.

This clone has just one count. The chain employs TRBV11-3 and TRBJ1-1; TRBD1 is a possible D gene (5 bases). Trimming removed 3 bases at V and 3 bases at J, with 8 bases between. This CDR3 is built from 13 residues. Germline values: CDR1 SGHNT, CDR2 YENEEA. The CDR3 protein is CASSFGGDTEAFF. The CDR3 region has the DNA TGTGCCAGCAGCTTCGGGGGGGACACTGAAGCTTTCTTT. Looking up the rest from reference TRBV11-3 and TRBJ1-1 gives the full variable domain: EAGVVQSPRYKIIEKKQPVAFWCNPISGHNTLYWYLQNLGQGPELLIRYENEEAVDDSQLPKDRFSAERLKGVDSTLKIQPAELGDSAVYLCASSFGGDTEAFFGQGTRLTVV.

The V call is TRBV4-1, the J call TRBJ1-5; 8 bases match TRBD1. CDR1 is MGHRA, CDR2 YSYEKL, per germline. This CDR3 is built from 18 residues. With 0 bases clipped from V and 6 bases from J, the junction kept 13 bases outside the gene matches. CDR3 amino acids: CASSQEMSGGAGIQPQHF. The CDR3 region has the DNA TGCGCCAGCAGCCAAGAAATGTCAGGGGGCGCGGGTATTCAGCCCCAGCATTTT.

In its sample, this clone was seen a few times. The chain has TRBV13 and TRBJ2-5; 9 bases fit TRBD1. This CDR3 has 12 residues. Germline V gives CDR1 PRHDT, CDR2 FYEKMQ (reference sequence). J gave up 4 bases and V 8 bases, and 2 bases lay outside the gene matches. CDR3 sequence: CASGQGRETQYF. CDR3 sequence (DNA): TGTGCCAGCGGACAGGGGCGAGAGACCCAGTACTTC. Full variable domain (missing parts from reference TRBV13 and TRBJ2-5): AAGVIQSPRHLIKEKRETATLKCYPIPRHDTVYWYQQGPGQDPQFLISFYEKMQSDKGSIPDRFSAQQFSDYHSELNMSSLELGDSALYFCASGQGRETQYFGPGTRLLVL.

This clone appeared a few times. The rearrangement joins TRBV19 to TRBJ2-7; the match to TRBD1 covers 9 bases. Germline V gene data show CDR1 as LNHDA and CDR2 as SQIVND (reference sequence). This CDR3 is 13 amino acids long. The V and J ends lost 4 bases and 4 bases, in that order; junction bases with no gene match: 2. The CDR3 here is CASSKGQGYEQYF. In DNA, the CDR3 is TGTGCCAGTAGTAAGGGACAGGGTTACGAGCAGTACTTC.

The gene calls are TRBV10-1 and TRBJ2-1; 9 bases line up with TRBD1. Trimming at V came to 0 bases and at J to 7 bases, leaving 7 bases not matched to a gene. Germline-derived CDR1 and CDR2 are WNHNN and SYGVQD (reference sequence). The CDR3 runs to 16 residues. The CDR3 reads CASSESKQGARNEQFF. CDR3 coding DNA: TGCGCCAGCAGTGAGTCGAAACAGGGGGCGAGAAATGAGCAGTTCTTC.

The V and J genes are TRBV15 and TRBJ2-7; possible D gene TRBD2, 6 bases. CDR1 and CDR2 (germline): LNHNV, YYDKDF (reference sequence). Trimming took 4 bases from V and 7 from J, leaving 14 bases between them. CDR3 length equals 13 residues. The CDR3 protein is CATSKGRSVEQYF. The CDR3 DNA reads TGTGCCACCAGCAAGGGGAGGAGCGTAGAGCAGTACTTC.